This TCR beta chain stems from a study of CD4 T cells in relation to SARS-CoV-2 and coronaviruses. Study overall: The restricting HLA molecule for shared crossreactive spike epitopes was mapped. Study-wide points: According to naive versus memory sequencing, detected responses are memory recall, not newly primed.

The CDR3 spans 13 residues. CDR1 and CDR2 (germline): LGHDT, YNNKEL (reference sequence). V was pared by 3 bases and J by 4 bases, with 7 bases between. Data came from immunoSEQ multiplex PCR; TCRdb stores just in-frame clones and leaves some out. The table records about 59,000 clones, roughly 90% of them present only once. Before the COVID-19 pandemic, during about 2010-2018, CD4+ T cells were taken from unexposed donors. Worth noting for this clone: The antigen is undetermined.

The sample comprised memory CD4+ T cells from PBMCs. This clonotype originated in a human donor in good health. This rearrangement joins TRBV3-1 (or the pseudogene TRBV3-2) to TRBJ1-3; D not certain. The CDR3 region is CASSQVPGNTIYF. As DNA, the CDR3 is TGTGCCAGCAGCCAGGTACCGGGAAACACCATATATTTT.